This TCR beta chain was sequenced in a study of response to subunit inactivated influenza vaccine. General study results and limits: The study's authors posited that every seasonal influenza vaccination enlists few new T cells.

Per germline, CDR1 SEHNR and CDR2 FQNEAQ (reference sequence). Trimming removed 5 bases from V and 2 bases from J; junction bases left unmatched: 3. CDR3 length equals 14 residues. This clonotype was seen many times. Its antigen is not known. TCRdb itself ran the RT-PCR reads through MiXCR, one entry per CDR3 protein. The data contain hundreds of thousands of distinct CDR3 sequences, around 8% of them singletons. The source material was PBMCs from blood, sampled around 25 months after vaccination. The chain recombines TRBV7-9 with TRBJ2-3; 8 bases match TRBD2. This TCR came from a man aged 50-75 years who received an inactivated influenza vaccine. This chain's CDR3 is CASSRAGVTDTQYF. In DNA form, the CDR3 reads TGTGCCAGCAGCCGAGCGGGGGTCACAGATACGCAGTATTTT.